The entry that follows covers one T cell receptor beta chain sequence. Its antigen is unknown. The sample is drawn from a study of cytomegalovirus exposure and HLA in healthy donors. Study-wide points: Cytomegalovirus-associated status was assigned to 164 TCR beta chains. Prior analysis indicated that the majority of TCR beta V segments exhibited productivity approximately 87% or approximately 30% of the time.

The PCR employed 60 Vbeta primers together with 13 Jbeta primers. Sequencing used immunoSEQ multiplex PCR; TCRdb keeps in-frame clones, though not all of them. This sample yields around 150,000 clones, of which nearly 80% are seen a single time; 13% to 15% belongs to the top ten. The germline V gene encodes CDR1 MNHNS and CDR2 SASEGT. Germline trimming cut 4 bases from V and 4 bases from J; bases unmatched to any gene: 7. CDR3 length equals 15 residues. Sequencing input: PBMCs. The chain has TRBV6-1 and TRBJ1-2; 9 bases fit TRBD1. The source is a woman between 40 and 55 years old in good health and CMV-seronegative. In DNA, the CDR3 is TGTGCCAGCAGTGGGCCGGGACAGGGTTCCTATGGCTACACCTTC. As protein: CASSGPGQGSYGYTF.